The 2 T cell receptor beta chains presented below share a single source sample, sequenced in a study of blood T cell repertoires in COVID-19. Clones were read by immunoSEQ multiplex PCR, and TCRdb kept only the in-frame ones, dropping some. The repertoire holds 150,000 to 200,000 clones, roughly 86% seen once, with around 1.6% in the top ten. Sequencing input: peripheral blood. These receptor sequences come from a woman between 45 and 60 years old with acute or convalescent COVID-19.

The CDR3 protein is CASSLAVLGTDTQYF. The CDR3 DNA reads TGTGCCAGCAGCTTGGCCGTTCTCGGCACAGATACGCAGTATTTT. V usage is TRBV5-5 and J usage is TRBJ2-3; D uncertain. The CDR3 runs to 15 residues. V lost 0 bases and J 1 base, leaving 9 bases between the germline ends. Germline CDR1 and CDR2: SGHKS and YYEKEE (reference sequence).

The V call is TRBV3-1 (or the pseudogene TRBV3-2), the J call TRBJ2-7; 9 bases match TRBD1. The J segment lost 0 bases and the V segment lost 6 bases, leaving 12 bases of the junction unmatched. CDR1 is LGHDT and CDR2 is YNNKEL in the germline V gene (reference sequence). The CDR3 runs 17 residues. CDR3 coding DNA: TGTGCCAGCAGTCTGTCCTTAGGGACAGGGAGCTCCTACGAGCAGTACTTC. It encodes CASSLSLGTGSSYEQYF.